The 21 T cell receptor beta chains given below trace back to one sample, sequenced in a study of T-cell memory formation after mild COVID-19. In TCRdb, the 5' RACE reads were re-called with MiXCR into one record per CDR3 protein. The data contain 450,000 to 650,000 distinct CDR3 sequences, over 15% of them singletons. Sequencing input: PBMCs or a T cell subset sorted from them (not recorded which). All receptors derive from an adult woman who had mild COVID-19 (a few samples of this study predate the infection). Cell type and time point are not known.

This clonotype was observed a few times. The rearrangement links TRBV12-3 or TRBV12-4 to TRBJ2-7; possible D gene TRBD2, 7 bases. The CDR3 consists of 15 residues. Trimming removed 3 bases from V and 2 bases from J, with 14 bases in between. CDR3 region: CASSLGGPLTYEQYF. In DNA form, the CDR3 reads TGTGCCAGCAGTTTGGGGGGGCCCCTTACCTACGAGCAGTACTTC.

This chain uses TRBV21-1 with TRBJ2-7; no check of the table's D call, TRBD1, against the DNA was made. TRBV21-1 is deemed a pseudogene. This CDR3 spans 13 amino acids. CDR3 sequence reads: CASLVWGRFEQYF. CDR3 sequence (DNA): TGTGCCAGCTTAGTCTGGGGGCGGTTCGAGCAGTACTTC.

This clonotype was observed a handful of times. This rearrangement joins TRBV7-2 to TRBJ2-5, with D perhaps TRBD2 (6 bases). Germline values: CDR1 SGHTA, CDR2 FQGNSA. This CDR3 has 16 amino acids. Trimming removed 2 bases from V and 3 bases from J, with 16 bases in between. This CDR3 is CASSLRLPGLEETQYF. The CDR3 bases are TGTGCCAGCAGCTTAAGGTTACCGGGACTCGAAGAGACCCAGTACTTC.

There are a few counts of this clonotype. The chain combines TRBV5-1 with TRBJ1-2, with TRBD1 identical over 7 bases. Germline-derived CDR1 and CDR2 are SGHRS and YFSETQ. This CDR3 has 14 amino acids. V was pared by 4 bases and J by 8 bases, with 11 bases of the junction left unmatched. CDR3 nucleotide sequence: TGCGCCAGCAGCGAGCAGGGGGATGGTAGAGGCTACACCTTC. It codes for CASSEQGDGRGYTF.

The chain links TRBV24-1 to TRBJ2-6; 7 bases fit TRBD1. Losses at the gene ends were 2 bases for V and 0 bases for J; bases not matched to a gene: 6. The CDR3 covers 18 residues. CDR1 KGHDR and CDR2 SFDVKD come from the germline V gene. The CDR3 here is CATSDYRDSHSGANVLTF. In DNA, the CDR3 is TGTGCCACCAGTGATTACCGGGACAGTCACTCTGGGGCCAACGTCCTGACTTTC.

The chain employs TRBV6-6 and TRBJ1-4; possibly TRBD1 for D (6 bases). Germline lookup yields CDR1 MNHNY and CDR2 SVGAGI (reference sequence). The CDR3 extends over 13 amino acids. Trimming stripped 6 bases from V and 7 bases from J, with 12 bases between. The CDR3: CASSPRTAEKLFF. CDR3 DNA sequence: TGTGCCAGCAGCCCCAGGACAGCTGAAAAACTGTTTTTT.

As to this clonotype: One end of the junction is discordant with germline, which a read error may explain. V usage is TRBV24-1 and J usage is TRBJ1-1; 7 bases line up with TRBD1. The CDR3 runs 15 residues. The germline CDR1 and CDR2 sequences are KGHDR and SFDVKD. CDR3: CATSGLTGTGTEAFF. For the CDR3, the DNA is TGTGCCACCAGTGGTTTGACAGGGACGGGGACTGAAGCTTTCTTT.

This sequence joins TRBV5-1 and TRBJ2-2; D is possibly TRBD2 (5 bases). The germline V gene has CDR1 SGHRS and CDR2 YFSETQ. This CDR3 region has 15 residues. Trimming left V 2 bases short and J 2 bases short, with 10 bases between. CDR3 sequence reads: CASSFIGSNTGELFF. The CDR3 DNA reads TGCGCCAGCAGCTTTATTGGGAGCAACACCGGGGAGCTGTTTTTT.

This chain connects TRBV6-6 to TRBJ1-6, with unresolved D. V was pared by 6 bases and J by 8 bases, with 11 bases between. This CDR3 region has 13 residues. CDR1 and CDR2 from the germline V gene are MNHNY and SVGAGI (reference sequence). DNA for the CDR3: TGTGCCAGCAGCCCCGTCCGGGATTCACCCCTCCACTTT. Encoded protein: CASSPVRDSPLHF.

This clonotype came up a few times. CDR3 amino acids: CASSLLTGVNYNEQFF. Here the CDR3 DNA reads TGTGCCAGCAGCTTGTTAACGGGGGTGAACTACAATGAGCAGTTCTTC. The rearrangement joins TRBV7-2 to TRBJ2-1; weak D call: TRBD2 (6 bases). This CDR3 has 16 amino acids. CDR1 SGHTA and CDR2 FQGNSA come from the germline V gene. Trimming cost V 3 bases and J 3 bases, with 15 bases left between them.

This clonotype appeared a few times. This chain uses TRBV7-9 with TRBJ1-1, with D unresolved. From germline, CDR1 is SEHNR and CDR2 FQNEAQ (reference sequence). The CDR3 sequence is 12 residues long. The germline V and J ends were trimmed by 8 bases and 0 bases, with 7 bases remaining between them. The CDR3 bases are TGTGCCAGCTGGTGGCTGAACACTGAAGCTTTCTTT. Translation: CASWWLNTEAFF.

This clonotype was picked up a small number of times. The V gene is TRBV4-1, the J gene TRBJ2-7, with TRBD2 as a possible D gene (6 bases). Germline lookup yields CDR1 MGHRA and CDR2 YSYEKL. CDR3 length equals 16 residues. The V and J ends lost 0 bases and 2 bases respectively, with 14 bases between them. The CDR3 is CASSQDVDGGTYEQYF. DNA of the CDR3: TGCGCCAGCAGCCAAGATGTTGATGGGGGGACCTACGAGCAGTACTTC.

With respect to this clonotype: Compared with germline, one end of the junction differs, possibly owing to a read error. The chain combines TRBV19 with TRBJ2-7; 8 bases agree with TRBD2. The CDR3 loop spans 15 amino acids. CDR1 and CDR2 from the germline V gene are LNHDA and SQIVND (reference sequence). The CDR3 region is CASSNSGGVSHEQYF. CDR3 nucleotides: TGTGCCAGTAGTAACTCCGGGGGGGTCTCCCACGAGCAGTACTTC.

The rearrangement joins TRBV15 to TRBJ2-7; 8 nucleotides agree with TRBD1. The germline CDR1 and CDR2 sequences are LNHNV and YYDKDF (reference sequence). J was trimmed by 4 bases and V by 0 bases; bases with no gene match: 8. The CDR3 length is 16 residues. CDR3 loop: CATSRDYRQGPYEQYF. The CDR3 DNA sequence: TGTGCCACCAGCAGAGATTATCGACAGGGGCCTTACGAGCAGTACTTC.

This clonotype has just a few counts. V is TRBV29-1 and J is TRBJ2-5, with a tentative D call TRBD1 (5 bases). Germline assignment: CDR1 SQVTM and CDR2 ANQGSEA. V shed 5 bases and J shed 3 bases, with 13 bases lying between them. This CDR3 has 13 residues. In nucleotides, the CDR3 is TGCAGCGTTTCAGGGCAGGTCGAAGAGACCCAGTACTTC. This encodes CSVSGQVEETQYF.

This clonotype was seen ten or more times. The V call is TRBV3-1, the J call TRBJ2-1, with 8 positions matching TRBD2. CDR3 length equals 20 residues. The V and J ends lost 7 bases and 3 bases, in that order; junction bases with no gene match: 23. Germline V lookup: CDR1 LGHDT, CDR2 YNNKEL (reference sequence). For the CDR3, the DNA is TGTGCCAGCATCCCAGTCAGACTAGCGTTAACCCCACACCACTACAATGAGCAGTTCTTC. It yields the protein CASIPVRLALTPHHYNEQFF.

V is TRBV19 and J is TRBJ1-2; TRBD1 is a possible D gene (5 bases). The CDR3 totals 14 residues. V was clipped by 7 bases and J by 5 bases, with 17 bases between them. CDR1 LNHDA and CDR2 SQIVND come from the germline V gene (reference sequence). The CDR3 spells CASTRGGVIYGYTF. The CDR3 DNA reads TGTGCCAGTACTAGGGGAGGGGTTATTTATGGCTACACCTTC.

The gene calls are TRBV29-1 and TRBJ1-4; D is ambiguous. Germline V CDR1 and CDR2: SQVTM, ANQGSEA. The V gene lost 3 bases and the J gene lost 7 bases, with 9 bases spanning the gap. CDR3 length: 12 amino acids. In DNA, the CDR3 is TGCAGCGTTGATGTTGGGCTTGAAAAACTGTTTTTT. Translation gives CSVDVGLEKLFF.

Many counts were recorded for this clonotype. The DNA for the CDR3 is TGTGCCAGCAGCCAATTCGGGGAGCTGTTTTTT. Protein product: CASSQFGELFF. The V call is TRBV4-2, the J call TRBJ2-2, with D uncertain. V lost 2 bases and J lost 7, with 2 bases in between. The germline gives CDR1 LGHNA, CDR2 YNFKEQ. The CDR3 has 11 amino acids.

In the case of this clonotype: At one end, the junction sequence differs from germline, possibly due to a read error. The chain has TRBV30 and TRBJ2-2; TRBD2 is a possible D gene (5 bases). Germline V gives CDR1 GTSNPN, CDR2 SVGIG (reference sequence). This CDR3 is built from 14 residues. CDR3 amino acids: CAWMAEPGTGELCF. Written as DNA, the CDR3 is TGTGCCTGGATGGCGGAACCAGGCACCGGGGAGCTGTGTTTT.

The CDR3 here is CSARSYREETQYF. The DNA for the CDR3 is TGCAGTGCTAGGAGTTACAGGGAGGAGACCCAGTACTTC. V and J are TRBV20-1 and TRBJ2-5; tentatively, D is TRBD1 (6 bases). The CDR3 spans 13 residues. Germline CDR1 is DFQATT and CDR2 is SNEGSKA (reference sequence). V lost 3 bases, J lost 5 bases, and 13 bases lay in between.